This TCR beta chain was captured by sequencing in a study of T cells in localized non-small cell lung cancer. Sequencing used immunoSEQ multiplex PCR; TCRdb keeps in-frame clones, though not all of them. The sample yields about 72,000 clones, 70% to 90% seen once. With 3 bases removed from V and 9 bases from J, the gap between germline ends came to 8 bases. The V gene's germline CDR1 is SNHLY and CDR2 FYNNEI. The CDR3 loop spans 12 amino acids. V and J are TRBV2 and TRBJ2-2, with D hard to call. This clonotype was sampled from a female donor over 55 with stage I lung adenocarcinoma. Sequenced here: peripheral blood, sampled before any cancer treatment. The CDR3 is CASSDGDRELFF. The CDR3 nucleotides are TGTGCCAGCAGTGATGGGGATCGGGAGCTGTTTTTT.